The clone carrying this T cell receptor beta chain was detected a few times. Its antigen remains unidentified. The data were taken from a study of cytomegalovirus exposure and HLA in healthy donors. V dropped 6 bases and J dropped 5; count of bases not matched to a gene: 7. The CDR3 extends over 14 amino acids. Per the germline V gene, CDR1 is SNHLY and CDR2 is FYNNEI. Study-level points and caveats: HLA allele associations emerged for some 16,000 TCR beta sequences in a later analysis, at 0.05 false discovery rate. Researchers catalogued over 150 TCR beta chains as cytomegalovirus-associated.

60 Vbeta and 13 Jbeta primers were used in PCR. The repertoire was sequenced with immunoSEQ multiplex PCR; TCRdb's copy has only in-frame clones and lacks some. This sample has roughly 79,000 clones, with roughly 80% found just once. The sample was PBMCs. This sequence joins TRBV2 and TRBJ2-1; 7 bases align to TRBD2. The TCR comes from a woman aged 50 to 65 in good health and CMV-seropositive. This CDR3 is CASRAGTNDNEQFF. In nucleotides, the CDR3 is TGTGCCAGCAGGGCGGGGACTAACGACAATGAGCAGTTCTTC.